Given below is one T cell receptor beta chain in context. This sample is drawn from a study of blood T cell repertoires in COVID-19. Study as a whole: The United States, Italy and Spain supplied acute and convalescent COVID-19 samples. T cells, B-cell-depleted T cells, or PBMCs provided the cDNA or gDNA that served as material.

Seattle's enrolled individuals joined amid active infection and were then monitored longitudinally. Source study methods: The authors estimated nucleated cell counts from reference gene primer amplification. Assay: immunoSEQ multiplex PCR; the TCRdb copy retains only in-frame clones and omits some. The V and J calls and clone size come from that table; D and trimming were worked out from the DNA. Of some 310,000 clones listed, 85% to 90% are singletons. Trimming took 3 bases from V and 3 from J; bases not matched to a gene: 9. This CDR3 spans 16 amino acids. Germline-derived CDR1 and CDR2 are SEHNR and FQNEAQ (reference sequence).

V usage is TRBV7-9 and J usage is TRBJ1-2, with 8 bases identical to TRBD1. Material for sequencing was peripheral blood. This clonotype originated in a woman under 40 with COVID-19, enrolled during active disease. The CDR3 region has the DNA TGTGCCAGCAGCTTCGGTCAGGGGGCACAGGACTATGGCTACACCTTC. Translated: CASSFGQGAQDYGYTF.